This T cell receptor (beta chain) was sequenced during a study of molecular identifiers for immune sequencing clone quantification. Across the study: Across replicate runs, RNA obtained from around 20,000 or 100,000 naive CD8 cells was divided into five, with four undergoing sequencing. Study-level results: Clones with over 20 RNA copies captured over 98% of effector molecules but under 1% of naive ones. Clone sizes that are highly expanded could be underestimated when identical TCR molecules share a barcode.

Trimming took off 6 bases at V and 5 bases at J, with 20 bases between the two ends. Germline values: CDR1 SNHLY, CDR2 FYNNEI. This CDR3 has 15 amino acids. Previously described methods and listed TCR primers produced bulk TCR libraries. TCRdb itself ran the PCR reads through MiXCR, one entry per CDR3 protein. Among 250,000 to 350,000 distinct CDR3 sequences, around a fifth were seen once, and the ten largest hold approximately 0.85%. Concerning this clonotype: Its cognate antigen is unknown. With a much larger clone just one base away, this may be a read error.

The sequenced sample was naive CD8+ T cells from blood, with Jurkat cell RNA spiked in. As to subset: FACS-sorted CD8+CD4-CCR7+CD45RA+ naive T cells. The gene calls are TRBV2 and TRBJ2-7; tentatively, D is TRBD1 (5 bases). The receptor was isolated from a human donor in good health. Some libraries in this study had Jurkat cell RNA spiked in. The CDR3 loop is CASSIDSPSVNEQYF. CDR3 sequence (DNA): TGTGCCAGCAGCATTGACAGTCCCTCCGTCAACGAGCAGTACTTC.